This T cell receptor (beta chain) came from a study of CD8+CD57+ T cells in acquired aplastic anemia. Whole-study findings and limits: It was found that almost 30 CD8+ CDR3 sequences were shared between patients and controls.

Researchers used genomic DNA as the template to profile TCR beta VDJ and CDR3. TCRdb re-analysed the reads in MiXCR, keeping a single row per CDR3 protein. The repertoire has 100,000 to 150,000 distinct CDR3 sequences, about 40% of them found once; the top ten carry roughly 3%. Those patients picked for sequencing had displayed CD8+CD57+ cell expansion on flow cytometry. Losses at the gene ends were 0 bases for V and 4 bases for J; bases not matched to a gene: 7. Germline CDR1 and CDR2: LNHDA and SQIVND (reference sequence). This CDR3 contains 16 residues. This clonotype was picked up many times. As yet, its antigen is unknown.

Sequenced: sorted CD4+, CD8+, or CD8+CD57+ T cells (not recorded which) from PBMCs. This receptor was obtained from a human donor with aplastic anemia. J is TRBJ2-5 and V is TRBV19; TRBD1 matches at 8 bases. In nucleotides, the CDR3 is TGTGCCAGTAGTATAGACGGACAGGGTTTATTAGAGACCCAGTACTTC. Translated: CASSIDGQGLLETQYF.